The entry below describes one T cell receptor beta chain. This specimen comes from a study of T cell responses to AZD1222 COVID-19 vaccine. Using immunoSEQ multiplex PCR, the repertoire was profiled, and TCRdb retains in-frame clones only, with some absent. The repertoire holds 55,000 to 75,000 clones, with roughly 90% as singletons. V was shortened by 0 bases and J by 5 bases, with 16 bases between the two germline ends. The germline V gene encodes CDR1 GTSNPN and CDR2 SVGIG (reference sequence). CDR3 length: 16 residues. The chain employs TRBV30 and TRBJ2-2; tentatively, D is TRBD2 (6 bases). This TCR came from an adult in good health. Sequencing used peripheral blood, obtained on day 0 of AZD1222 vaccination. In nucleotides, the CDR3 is TGTGCCTGGAGTGTCGTGGCGGGGATCGGAACCGGGGAGCTGTTTTTT. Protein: CAWSVVAGIGTGELFF.